The rows below give T cell receptor beta chains drawn from one sample of a study of T cell changes during pregnancy in multiple sclerosis. TCRdb's copy holds only in-frame clones and misses some; the assay was immunoSEQ multiplex PCR. Of some 70,000 clones in the sample, around 92% were seen once. Material: CD8+ T cells from peripheral blood mononuclear cells, obtained in the third trimester of pregnancy. The source is a female donor in good health, enrolled as a control in a pregnancy study. Both conserved end residues are part of each CDR3. The D gene is left open where the match is weak. Size is omitted from some rows. Given values are once, few, many or a class for expanded clones.

abundance: .
v_gene: TRBV29-1
d_gene: TRBD1
j_gene: TRBJ2-7
CDR3nt: TGCAGCGTTGAGGTGGGGACAGACTACGAGCAGTACTTC
CDR3aa: CSVEVGTDYEQYF

abundance: .
v_gene: TRBV4-3
d_gene: TRBD1
j_gene: TRBJ1-3
CDR3nt: TGCGCCAGCAGCCTCGACAGGGAAGGAAACACCATATATTTT
CDR3aa: CASSLDREGNTIYF

abundance: .
v_gene: TRBV19
d_gene: TRBD1
j_gene: TRBJ2-5
CDR3nt: TGTGCCAGTAGTACCAGGGACAGAGGCGAGACCCAGTACTTC
CDR3aa: CASSTRDRGETQYF

abundance: .
v_gene: TRBV4-1
d_gene: .
j_gene: TRBJ1-1
CDR3nt: TGCGCCAGCAGCCACCCGACAGTTATGAACACTGAAGCTTTCTTT
CDR3aa: CASSHPTVMNTEAFF

abundance: once
v_gene: TRBV4-3
d_gene: TRBD1
j_gene: TRBJ2-4
CDR3nt: TGCGCCAGCGCCAATTCTAGGACAGGAGGACACATTCAGTACTTC
CDR3aa: CASANSRTGGHIQYF

abundance: .
v_gene: TRBV7-2
d_gene: TRBD1
j_gene: TRBJ1-2
CDR3nt: TGTGCCAGCAGCTTAGTGGGGGGACAGGATGGCCTTGGCTACACCTTC
CDR3aa: CASSLVGGQDGLGYTF

abundance: .
v_gene: TRBV30
d_gene: .
j_gene: TRBJ1-2
CDR3nt: TGTGCCTGGAGTCCCCCCATCCCCCGGGGCTACACCTTC
CDR3aa: CAWSPPIPRGYTF

abundance: .
v_gene: TRBV2
d_gene: .
j_gene: TRBJ1-4
CDR3nt: TGTGCCAGCAGCGACAGCTATAATGAAAAACTGTTTTTT
CDR3aa: CASSDSYNEKLFF

abundance: once
v_gene: TRBV19
d_gene: TRBD2
j_gene: TRBJ2-1
CDR3nt: TGTGCCAGTAGGCGGACTAGCGGGGCCAGCTCCTACAATGAGCAGTTCTTC
CDR3aa: CASRRTSGASSYNEQFF

abundance: .
v_gene: TRBV6-6
d_gene: .
j_gene: TRBJ1-5
CDR3nt: TGTGCCAGCAGTTACGTCTCCAGGGGCAATCAGCCCCAGCATTTT
CDR3aa: CASSYVSRGNQPQHF

abundance: .
v_gene: TRBV5-4
d_gene: TRBD1
j_gene: TRBJ2-4
CDR3nt: TGTGCCAGCAGCCCGGGACAGGGATCATTAAACATTCAGTACTTC
CDR3aa: CASSPGQGSLNIQYF

abundance: .
v_gene: TRBV7-2
d_gene: TRBD2
j_gene: TRBJ2-2
CDR3nt: TGTGCCAGCAGCCCTGGACTAGCGGGGGGGCGGGGCACCGGGGAGCTGTTTTTT
CDR3aa: CASSPGLAGGRGTGELFF

abundance: .
v_gene: TRBV27
d_gene: .
j_gene: TRBJ2-1
CDR3nt: TGTGCCAGCAGTTTCGGTACTGGTCGCGAGCAGTTCTTC
CDR3aa: CASSFGTGREQFF

abundance: .
v_gene: TRBV20-1
d_gene: .
j_gene: TRBJ1-1
CDR3nt: TGCAGTATCCCAGGGGCCCCTGAAGCTTTCTTT
CDR3aa: CSIPGAPEAFF

abundance: .
v_gene: TRBV7-2
d_gene: .
j_gene: TRBJ2-2
CDR3nt: TGTGCCAGCAGCTTGGGGACTGGAAACACCGGGGAGCTGTTTTTT
CDR3aa: CASSLGTGNTGELFF

abundance: .
v_gene: TRBV5-4
d_gene: .
j_gene: TRBJ2-3
CDR3nt: TGTGCCAGCAGCGCGAGCCTCAGGGGCACAGATACGCAGTATTTT
CDR3aa: CASSASLRGTDTQYF

abundance: once
v_gene: TRBV6-1
d_gene: TRBD1
j_gene: TRBJ1-5
CDR3nt: TGTGCCAGCAAAAAGGGACAGGACAATCAGCCCCAGCATTTT
CDR3aa: CASKKGQDNQPQHF

abundance: .
v_gene: TRBV4-3
d_gene: TRBD2
j_gene: TRBJ2-1
CDR3nt: TGCGCCAGCAGCCACGTTGGGACTAGCGTCTACAATGAGCAGTTCTTC
CDR3aa: CASSHVGTSVYNEQFF

abundance: .
v_gene: TRBV5-8
d_gene: TRBD1
j_gene: TRBJ2-5
CDR3nt: TGTGCCAGCAGCTGGGGACAGGGCCTCGAAGAGACCCAGTACTTC
CDR3aa: CASSWGQGLEETQYF

abundance: .
v_gene: TRBV7-6
d_gene: .
j_gene: TRBJ2-7
CDR3nt: TGTGCCAGCAGCTTAGGGGCAGGGGTGTACGAGCAGTACTTC
CDR3aa: CASSLGAGVYEQYF

abundance: .
v_gene: TRBV27
d_gene: .
j_gene: TRBJ2-7
CDR3nt: TGTGCCAGCAGTCCCCTAGGCGTCTACGAGCAGTACTTC
CDR3aa: CASSPLGVYEQYF

abundance: few
v_gene: TRBV27
d_gene: TRBD1
j_gene: TRBJ1-6
CDR3nt: TGTGCCAGCACCCCCAGAGGGGGCTTTTCACCCCTCCACTTT
CDR3aa: CASTPRGGFSPLHF

abundance: .
v_gene: TRBV2
d_gene: .
j_gene: TRBJ2-1
CDR3nt: TGTGCCAGCGTGTTTAGCGGCTCCTACAATGAGCAGTTCTTC
CDR3aa: CASVFSGSYNEQFF

abundance: once
v_gene: TRBV9
d_gene: .
j_gene: TRBJ1-3
CDR3nt: TGTGCCAGCAGCGTAGCCGCAGGCGCCTCTGGAAACACCATATATTTT
CDR3aa: CASSVAAGASGNTIYF

abundance: .
v_gene: TRBV6-6
d_gene: .
j_gene: TRBJ1-4
CDR3nt: TGTGCCAGCAGTTCCTCCGACACAGCCGCTGAAAAACTGTTTTTT
CDR3aa: CASSSSDTAAEKLFF

abundance: .
v_gene: TRBV18
d_gene: .
j_gene: TRBJ1-5
CDR3nt: TGTGCCAGCTCACCAAAGGGGCTTAGCAATCAGCCCCAGCATTTT
CDR3aa: CASSPKGLSNQPQHF

abundance: .
v_gene: TRBV27
d_gene: .
j_gene: TRBJ1-2
CDR3nt: TGTGCCAGCAGTCCCGGGACTGGAATAGACTATGGCTACACCTTC
CDR3aa: CASSPGTGIDYGYTF

abundance: .
v_gene: TRBV19
d_gene: .
j_gene: TRBJ1-1
CDR3nt: TGTGCCAGTAGTATTGGAGGAGTTTGGAAGGCTCCGAACACTGAAGCTTTCTTT
CDR3aa: CASSIGGVWKAPNTEAFF

abundance: once
v_gene: TRBV15
d_gene: .
j_gene: TRBJ1-2
CDR3nt: TGTGCCACCGGGGGGGCGGGTGGCTACACCTTC
CDR3aa: CATGGAGGYTF

abundance: once
v_gene: TRBV9
d_gene: .
j_gene: TRBJ2-1
CDR3nt: TGTGCCAGCAGCGTGGGTTCTAGCAATGAGCAGTTCTTC
CDR3aa: CASSVGSSNEQFF

abundance: .
v_gene: TRBV7-9
d_gene: TRBD1
j_gene: TRBJ1-5
CDR3nt: TGTGCCAGCAGCCAGACAGGGGGTAACAATCAGCCCCAGCATTTT
CDR3aa: CASSQTGGNNQPQHF

abundance: .
v_gene: TRBV15
d_gene: .
j_gene: TRBJ2-4
CDR3nt: TGTGCCACCAGCAGGGGCCCAAACATTCAGTACTTC
CDR3aa: CATSRGPNIQYF

abundance: .
v_gene: TRBV7-6
d_gene: TRBD2
j_gene: TRBJ2-7
CDR3nt: TGTGCCAGCACCCCCGCACTAGCGGGGATCTACGATCAGTACTTC
CDR3aa: CASTPALAGIYDQYF

abundance: .
v_gene: TRBV6-5
d_gene: .
j_gene: TRBJ2-3
CDR3nt: TGTGCCAGCAGTTACGAGAGGCCAGGGACGCAGTATTTT
CDR3aa: CASSYERPGTQYF

abundance: .
v_gene: TRBV27
d_gene: .
j_gene: TRBJ2-4
CDR3nt: TGTGCCAGCAGTTTGTCCAGGAAAAACATTCAGTACTTC
CDR3aa: CASSLSRKNIQYF

abundance: .
v_gene: TRBV5-6
d_gene: .
j_gene: TRBJ1-6
CDR3nt: TGTGCCAGCAGCCTGGGGGGCCGACTCAGCTCCTATAATTCACCCCTCCACTTT
CDR3aa: CASSLGGRLSSYNSPLHF

abundance: .
v_gene: TRBV27
d_gene: TRBD2
j_gene: TRBJ2-3
CDR3nt: TGTGCCAGCACCAATCTAGCGGGGGGGCCAGATACGCAGTATTTT
CDR3aa: CASTNLAGGPDTQYF

abundance: .
v_gene: TRBV27
d_gene: TRBD2
j_gene: TRBJ2-1
CDR3nt: TGTGCCAGCAGTCTCGATGTCGGGGGGGCCTACAATGAGCAGTTCTTC
CDR3aa: CASSLDVGGAYNEQFF

abundance: few
v_gene: TRBV6-5
d_gene: .
j_gene: TRBJ1-4
CDR3nt: TGTGCCAGCAGTTACAGGGACAATAATGAAAAACTGTTTTTT
CDR3aa: CASSYRDNNEKLFF

abundance: few
v_gene: TRBV4-2
d_gene: TRBD2
j_gene: TRBJ2-2
CDR3nt: TGTGCCAGCAGCCAAACTAGCGGGGGATCCGGGGAGCTGTTTTTT
CDR3aa: CASSQTSGGSGELFF